This is a list of T cell receptor beta chains from one sample in a study of CD8+CD57+ T cells in acquired aplastic anemia. TCRdb reanalysed the reads using MiXCR and keeps one entry per CDR3 protein. The sample has fewer than 200,000 distinct CDR3 sequences, less than 60% seen once. Sequences were obtained from sorted CD4+, CD8+, or CD8+CD57+ T cells (not recorded which) from PBMCs. The source is a human donor with aplastic anemia. The CDR3 runs from the conserved cysteine through the conserved F or W. D genes are given only for firm matches. The listing skips clone size in some rows; elsewhere it reads once, few, many or a size class.

d_call	clone_size	cdr3_length	v_call	j_call	cdr3_aa	cdr3_nt
TRBD2	many	14	TRBV5-1	TRBJ2-3	CASYRGLGADTQYF	TGCGCCAGCTACCGGGGACTAGGGGCAGATACGCAGTATTTT
NA	many	15	TRBV5-1	TRBJ1-6	CASSRDGSYNSPLHF	TGCGCCAGCAGCAGGGACGGGTCCTATAATTCACCCCTCCACTTT
TRBD1	NA	15	TRBV10-2	TRBJ2-7	CASSDVWDSNYEQYF	TGCGCCAGCAGTGATGTTTGGGACAGCAACTACGAGCAGTACTTC
NA	few	10	TRBV20-1	TRBJ2-1	CSAMIHEQFF	TGCAGTGCTATGATACACGAGCAGTTCTTC
NA	NA	14	TRBV20-1	TRBJ2-7	CSASDWDKAYEQYF	TGCAGTGCTAGCGATTGGGACAAAGCCTACGAGCAGTACTTC
TRBD1	NA	14	TRBV11-3	TRBJ2-1	CASSQQGAMNEQFF	TGTGCCAGCAGTCAACAGGGGGCTATGAATGAGCAGTTCTTC
NA	NA	14	TRBV10-3	TRBJ1-3	CAISESPGGNTIYF	TGTGCCATCAGTGAGTCTCCAGGGGGAAACACCATATATTTT
TRBD1	many	15	TRBV7-6	TRBJ2-1	CASSLMGQGYNEQFF	TGTGCCAGCAGCTTAATGGGACAGGGCTACAATGAGCAGTTCTTC
NA	many	14	TRBV11-2	TRBJ1-1	CASSLTTGNTEAFF	TGTGCCAGCAGTCTTACGACAGGGAACACTGAAGCTTTCTTT
NA	NA	13	TRBV20-1	TRBJ2-7	CSASNGPTYEQYF	TGCAGTGCTAGTAACGGCCCGACCTACGAGCAGTACTTC
NA	many	13	TRBV29-1	TRBJ1-4	CSALGHRNEKLFF	TGCAGCGCGTTGGGACACCGTAATGAAAAACTGTTTTTT
NA	many	13	TRBV20-1	TRBJ1-1	CSAQTPMNTEAFF	TGCAGTGCTCAGACACCAATGAACACTGAAGCTTTCTTT
NA	NA	15	TRBV2	TRBJ2-1	CASSGKTGVADEQFF	TGTGCCAGCAGTGGAAAAACGGGGGTAGCGGATGAGCAGTTCTTC